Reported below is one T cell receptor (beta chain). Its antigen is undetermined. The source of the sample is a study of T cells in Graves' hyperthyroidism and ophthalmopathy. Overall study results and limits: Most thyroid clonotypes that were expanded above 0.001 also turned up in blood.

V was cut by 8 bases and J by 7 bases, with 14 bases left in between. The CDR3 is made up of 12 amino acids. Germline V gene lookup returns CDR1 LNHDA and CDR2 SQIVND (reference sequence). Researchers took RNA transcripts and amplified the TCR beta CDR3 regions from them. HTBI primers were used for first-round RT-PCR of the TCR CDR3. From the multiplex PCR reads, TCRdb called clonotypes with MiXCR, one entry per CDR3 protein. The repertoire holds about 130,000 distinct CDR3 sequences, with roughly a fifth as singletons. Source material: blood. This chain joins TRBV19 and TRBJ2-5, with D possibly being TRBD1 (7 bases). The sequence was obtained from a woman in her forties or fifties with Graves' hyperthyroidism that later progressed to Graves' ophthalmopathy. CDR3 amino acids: CASGRQGGTQYF. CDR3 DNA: TGTGCCAGTGGCCGACAGGGAGGGACCCAGTACTTC. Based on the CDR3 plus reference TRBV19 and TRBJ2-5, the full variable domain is DGGITQSPKYLFRKEGQNVTLSCEQNLNHDAMYWYRQDPGQGLRLIYYSQIVNDFQKGDIAEGYSVSREKKESFPLTVTSAQKNPTAFYLCASGRQGGTQYFGPGTRLLVL.